This TCR beta chain originates from a study of CD8 T cells in ankylosing spondylitis. General study results and limits: Clones linked to disease were reported to show significant enrichment in matched ankylosing spondylitis synovial fluid. In the blood and synovial fluid of reactive arthritis, some motif variants had been previously reported.

This clonotype occurred a few times. Its antigen is as yet unknown. Quantitative molecular-barcoded 5'-RACE generated the TCR beta libraries. TCRdb analysed the 5' RACE reads with MiXCR anew, one entry per CDR3 protein. This table holds hundreds of thousands of distinct CDR3 sequences, 20% found once. The CDR3 is 16 residues long. Germline trimming cut 1 base from V and 0 bases from J; bases unmatched to any gene: 3. The sequence derives from a male donor with ankylosing spondylitis or in good health (not recorded which). This chain links TRBV12-3 or TRBV12-4 with TRBJ1-5; 7 bases agree with TRBD1. Sequences were obtained from blood, either unsorted or a sorted T cell fraction (not recorded which). Here the CDR3 reads CASSLGQGYSNQPQHF. The CDR3 DNA follows: TGTGCCAGCAGTTTAGGACAGGGCTATAGCAATCAGCCCCAGCATTTT.